This record looks at one T cell receptor (beta chain) sequence and its context. Its antigen is currently unknown. These data originate in a study of shared clonotypes between healthy human individuals. In the study overall: The cohort had two women and three men, ages 18 to 49.

The germline gives CDR1 MNHEY, CDR2 SVGAGI. The CDR3 contains 14 residues. Trimming shortened V by 2 bases and J by 3 bases, and 10 bases separated the two germline ends. General study findings and limits: It was only blood that was sampled, and tissue repertoires likely differ.

Produced via immunoSEQ multiplex PCR; TCRdb's table is partial and in-frame only. The top ten clones hold more than 0.95% of a sample with about 2 million clones, just under 95% of them seen once. Naive CD8 cells were CD45RO-negative, positively selected for CCR7, excluding terminally differentiated effector memory CD45RA+ cells. The J gene is TRBJ1-2, the V gene TRBV6-5, with D unresolved. Sequences were obtained from naive CD8+ T cells sorted from blood. This clonotype was sampled from a man between 18 and 29 years old in good health. CDR3 nucleotides: TGTGCCAGCAGTTACCGGAACAGCTACTATGGCTACACCTTC. As protein: CASSYRNSYYGYTF.